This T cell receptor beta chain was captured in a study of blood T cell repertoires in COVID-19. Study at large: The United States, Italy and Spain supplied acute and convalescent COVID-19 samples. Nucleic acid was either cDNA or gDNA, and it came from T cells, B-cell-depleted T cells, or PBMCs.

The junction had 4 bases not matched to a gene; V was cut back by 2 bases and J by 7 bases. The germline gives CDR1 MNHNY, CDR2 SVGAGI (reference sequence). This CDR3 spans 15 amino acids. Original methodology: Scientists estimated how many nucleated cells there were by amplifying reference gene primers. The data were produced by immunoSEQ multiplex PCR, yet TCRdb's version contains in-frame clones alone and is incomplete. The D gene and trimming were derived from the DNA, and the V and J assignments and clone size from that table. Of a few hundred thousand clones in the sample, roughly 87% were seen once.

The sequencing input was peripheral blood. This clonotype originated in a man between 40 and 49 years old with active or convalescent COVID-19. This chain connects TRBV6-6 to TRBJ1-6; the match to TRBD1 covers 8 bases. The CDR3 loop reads CASSYGQGANSPLHF. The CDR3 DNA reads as TGTGCCAGCAGTTACGGGCAGGGGGCGAATTCACCCCTCCACTTT.